This T cell receptor beta chain was sequenced for a study of metastatic and nonmetastatic thyroid tumors. At the level of the study: Peripheral blood and tumor or nodule samples from malignant and benign thyroid patients were compared.

Under the authors' procedure: A distant-metastasis classifier for papillary thyroid cancer was built using CDR3 differences across clinicopathological groups. TCRdb re-called clones from the PCR reads using MiXCR. These V and J calls are TCRdb output, not the study's own analysis. The sample has 25,000 to 30,000 clones, roughly 4% seen once. Treatment of any kind had been given to no patient before thyroid surgery. This clone was found a few times. The receptor comes from a male donor with papillary thyroid cancer or a benign thyroid nodule (not recorded which). Some clones in this sample may be carry-over from other donors' samples. Sequencing was carried out using blood.

CDR3 DNA: TGTGCCAGCAGTTCCATAGCGGGAGGGAGATACGAGCAGTACTTC. Its protein is CASSSIAGGRYEQYF. V usage is TRBV28 and J usage is TRBJ2-7; 11 bases agree with TRBD2. Germline values: CDR1 MDHEN, CDR2 SYDVKM. V lost 4 bases and J lost 4; bases outside the gene matches: 6. This CDR3 has 15 residues.